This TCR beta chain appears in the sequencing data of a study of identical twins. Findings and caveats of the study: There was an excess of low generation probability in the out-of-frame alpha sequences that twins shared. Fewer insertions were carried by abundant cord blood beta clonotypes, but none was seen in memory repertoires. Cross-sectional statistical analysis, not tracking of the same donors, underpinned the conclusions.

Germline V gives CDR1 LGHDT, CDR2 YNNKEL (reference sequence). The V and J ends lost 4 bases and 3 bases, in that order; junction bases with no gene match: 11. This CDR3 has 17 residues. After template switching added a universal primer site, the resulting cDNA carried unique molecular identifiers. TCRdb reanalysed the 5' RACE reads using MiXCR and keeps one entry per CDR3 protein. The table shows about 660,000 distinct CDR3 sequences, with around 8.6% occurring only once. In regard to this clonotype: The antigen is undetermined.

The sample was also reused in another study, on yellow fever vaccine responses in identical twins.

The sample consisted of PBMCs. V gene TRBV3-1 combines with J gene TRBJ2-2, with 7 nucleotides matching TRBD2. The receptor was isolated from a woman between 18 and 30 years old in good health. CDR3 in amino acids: CASSLLRLAGDTGELFF. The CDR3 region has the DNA TGTGCCAGCAGCCTCCTCAGGCTGGCGGGAGACACCGGGGAGCTGTTTTTT. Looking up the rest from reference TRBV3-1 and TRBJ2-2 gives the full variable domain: DTAVSQTPKYLVTQMGNDKSIKCEQNLGHDTMYWYKQDSKKFLKIMFSYNNKELIINETVPNRFSPKSPDKAHLNLHINSLELGDSAVYFCASSLLRLAGDTGELFFGEGSRLTVL.